The present T cell receptor (beta chain) was sequenced within a study of beta chain features in type 1 diabetes. Study overall: Healthy donors resembled patients in age, gender and cell yields.

Deletions cut 5 bases from V and 0 bases from J, with 11 bases between. CDR3 length: 15 amino acids. Looked up from germline, CDR1 is SEHNR and CDR2 is FQNEAQ (reference sequence). Expressed TCRB transcripts were sequenced because the isolated RNA had all been reverse transcribed beforehand. Only in-frame clones appear in the TCRdb table, and some are missing; sequencing was by immunoSEQ multiplex PCR. Counted here are roughly 290,000 clones, around 7.8% occurring once; the ten biggest clones make up under 1.3%. This clone has just one count. The clonotype was recovered from a woman in her late teens or twenties in good health. This rearrangement joins TRBV7-9 to TRBJ1-3, with D perhaps matching TRBD1 (6 bases). Sequenced material: central memory CD4+ T cells from blood. CDR3 coding DNA: TGTGCCAGCAGCACCACGACAGGCTCTGGAAACACCATATATTTT. It translates to CASSTTTGSGNTIYF.